The 13 T cell receptor beta chains reported below all come from one sample, sequenced in a study of spatial heterogeneity in lung cancer. Noted time point: sample taken at primary tumor resection. Unsorted tumor, nontumor lung tissue or cryopreserved PBMC supplied the whole RNA. TCRdb re-derived calls from the 5' RACE reads in MiXCR, one entry per CDR3 protein. The sample has 85,000 to 100,000 distinct CDR3 sequences, about an eighth seen once. The input for sequencing was PBMCs, taken at surgery. These receptors were taken from a male donor with early-stage non-small cell lung cancer.

This clonotype has a handful of counts. The genes are TRBV5-4 and TRBJ2-1; 9 bases fit TRBD1. The CDR3 is made up of 15 amino acids. In germline, CDR1 is SGHNT, CDR2 YYREEE (reference sequence). The trim removed 2 bases at V and 4 bases at J, leaving 4 bases unmatched. The CDR3 is CASSFTGGAYNEQFF. Here the CDR3 DNA reads TGTGCCAGCAGCTTTACAGGGGGCGCTTACAATGAGCAGTTCTTC.

The V call is TRBV4-1, the J call TRBJ2-1; no clear D gene. CDR3 length: 15 residues. Germline CDR1 MGHRA, CDR2 YSYEKL. V lost 0 bases and J lost 4, with 10 bases in between. CDR3 sequence reads: CASSQDQAGYNEQFF. The CDR3 coding sequence is TGCGCCAGCAGCCAAGATCAGGCAGGTTACAATGAGCAGTTCTTC.

This sequence joins TRBV12-3 or TRBV12-4 and TRBJ1-2; D unresolved. The V end was cut by 0 bases, the J end by 8 bases, with 16 bases between. The CDR3 extends over 15 amino acids. CDR3 region: CASSLAHSYYFGYTF. CDR3 nucleotide sequence: TGTGCCAGCAGTTTAGCTCACAGTTACTATTTCGGCTACACCTTC.

This chain links TRBV27 with TRBJ1-6, with D possibly TRBD1 on 6 matching bases. V lost 1 base and J 6 bases, leaving 16 bases between the germline ends. The CDR3 covers 17 residues. CDR1 and CDR2 from the germline V gene are MNHEY and SMNVEV (reference sequence). The DNA for the CDR3 is TGTGCCAGCAGTTTATTCGGCAGGGGATCGGGTAATTCACCCCTCCACTTT. Protein: CASSLFGRGSGNSPLHF.

V is TRBV21-1 and J is TRBJ2-3; the table's TRBD1 call for D was not verified on the DNA. TRBV21-1 is marked as a pseudogene. The CDR3 is made up of 14 amino acids. CDR3 sequence: CASSRTGTTDTQYF. The CDR3 bases are TGTGCCAGCAGCCGGACAGGTACCACAGATACGCAGTATTTT.

This clonotype was detected a few times. The chain combines TRBV7-9 with TRBJ2-5; the D gene is possibly TRBD1 (6 bases). The CDR3 loop spans 16 amino acids. V was trimmed by 5 bases and J by 2 bases, leaving 18 bases between them. CDR1 is SEHNR and CDR2 is FQNEAQ in the germline V gene (reference sequence). The CDR3 DNA follows: TGTGCCAGCAGCCCCCAGACAGGCATCAGACAAGAGACCCAGTACTTC. This codes for CASSPQTGIRQETQYF.

This clonotype has only a few counts. The CDR3, as DNA: TGTGCCAGCAGCACCCTAGGGGTACACAATGAGCAGTTCTTC. It translates to CASSTLGVHNEQFF. The chain recombines TRBV7-3 with TRBJ2-1; D possibly corresponds to TRBD1 (5 bases). The CDR3 spans 14 residues. Trimming pared 5 bases from V and 5 bases from J, leaving 13 bases between. Germline values: CDR1 SGHTA, CDR2 FQGTGA.

This clonotype was observed many times. The J gene is TRBJ1-2, the V gene TRBV7-8; D perhaps matches TRBD1 (6 bases). The length of the CDR3 is 13 residues. Trimming took off 5 bases at V and 6 bases at J, with 13 bases between the two ends. Germline V CDR1 and CDR2: SGHVS, FQNEAQ. This CDR3 reads CASSPDRNHGYTF. In DNA, the CDR3 is TGTGCCAGCAGCCCCGACAGGAACCATGGCTACACCTTC.

The V and J genes are TRBV5-1 and TRBJ2-2, with a weak D call TRBD1 (6 bases). Deletions cut 3 bases from V and 6 bases from J, with 12 bases between. From germline, CDR1 is SGHRS and CDR2 YFSETQ. CDR3 length equals 14 residues. CDR3 region: CASSSGQPPGELFF. In nucleotides, the CDR3 is TGCGCCAGCAGCTCTGGACAGCCACCCGGGGAGCTGTTTTTT. The full variable domain, rest sourced from reference TRBV5-1 and TRBJ2-2, is KAGVTQTPRYLIKTRGQQVTLSCSPISGHRSVSWYQQTPGQGLQFLFEYFSETQRNKGNFPGRFSGRQFSNSRSEMNVSTLELGDSALYLCASSSGQPPGELFFGEGSRLTVL.

The chain is built from TRBV28 and TRBJ1-2; 10 positions match TRBD1. Germline loops: CDR1 MDHEN, CDR2 SYDVKM. The CDR3 extends over 14 amino acids. V was pared by 5 bases and J by 4 bases, with 4 bases of the junction left unmatched. The chain's CDR3 is CASSLDRGVYGYTF. The DNA for the CDR3 is TGTGCCAGCAGTCTGGACAGGGGGGTCTATGGCTACACCTTC.

This clonotype appeared a few times. The V and J genes are TRBV28 and TRBJ2-3; D remains ambiguous. Deletions cut 2 bases from V and 2 bases from J, with 11 bases between. The CDR3 runs to 15 residues. CDR1 is MDHEN and CDR2 is SYDVKM in the germline V gene. In DNA form, the CDR3 reads TGTGCCAGCAGTTTAAATGGCCTAGACACAGATACGCAGTATTTT. As protein: CASSLNGLDTDTQYF.

This clonotype was counted many times. The rearrangement uses TRBV10-3 and TRBJ1-2; TRBD1 matches at 9 bases. CDR1 is ENHRY and CDR2 is SYGVKD in the germline V gene. After removal of 6 bases from V and 7 bases from J, the junction contained 6 bases not matched to a gene. The CDR3 length is 13 residues. The CDR3 coding sequence is TGTGCCATCAGACAGGGGGCTGATGGTGGCTACACCTTC. Its translation is CAIRQGADGGYTF.

At least ten counts were recorded for this clonotype. The chain links TRBV6-2 or TRBV6-3 to TRBJ2-7, with D perhaps assigned TRBD1 or TRBD2 (5 bases each). V shed 6 bases and J shed 7 bases, with 13 bases lying between them. In germline, CDR1 is MNHEY, CDR2 SVGEGT. The CDR3 runs 12 residues. Here the CDR3 DNA reads TGTGCCAGCAGCTTCTACTGGGGGGAGCAGTACTTC. Amino acid sequence: CASSFYWGEQYF.